This T cell receptor beta chain derives from a study of T cell responses to AZD1222 COVID-19 vaccine. Overall study results and limits: With two AZD1222 doses given, Spike-specific TCR breadth and depth both rose. Females made up more of the donors, who were largely white British, and clonal diversity may have come out too low.

Here immunoSEQ multiplex PCR was the method, and the copy in TCRdb shows in-frame clones only, minus some. The sample comprises approximately 120,000 clones, 75% to 85% of which are singletons, and about 26% rests with the top ten. Regarding this clone: Its cognate antigen is unknown.

The specimen comprised peripheral blood, sampled 28 days after the second AZD1222 dose. This clonotype was obtained from an adult who received the AZD1222 COVID-19 vaccine.

CDR3 in amino acids: CASSVGRGQDTQYF. CDR3 sequence (DNA): TGTGCCAGCAGCGTAGGCCGGGGGCAGGATACGCAGTATTTT. The chain recombines TRBV9 with TRBJ2-3; D might be TRBD1 or TRBD2, each matching 6 bases. This CDR3 is built from 14 residues. Germline-derived CDR1 and CDR2 are SGDLS and YYNGEE. Trimming left V 0 bases short and J 6 bases short, with 11 bases between.